Reported below is one T cell receptor beta chain. This clone was picked up a small number of times. No cognate antigen has been identified for it. No qualities accompany the bases; no much larger clone lies one base away. Sorted unstimulated T cells and proliferating T cells recovered from mixed lymphocyte reactions underwent TCRbeta CDR3 sequencing. Fresh whole blood from some eleven HLA-typed healthy donors was used to isolate PBMCs. Libraries were built with the immunoSEQ multiplex PCR assay. The deep sequencing platform assayed about 10^5 TCR templates per sample. Genomic DNA extracted from sorted T cells was used for TCRbeta CDR3 sequencing. As for how the authors treated the data: Clonal analysis of TCRbeta CDR3 data was done in the R programming language. Comparing unstimulated samples against CFSE-low samples taken after the reaction was how alloreactive CD4+ and CD8+ clones were defined. Regulatory or non-regulatory origin of alloreactive CD4+ clones was assigned by matching sequences to the sorted unstimulated Treg and non-Treg repertoires. TCRdb's version of the immuneACCESS table is confined to in-frame rearrangements and falls short of the full clone set. An unresolved V gene accounts for under half of the shortfall where checked; the remainder is of unknown origin. The V and J calls and the clone size are those of that table, but D and trimming were determined from the DNA. In this sample the table shows roughly 60,000 clones, 93% of which occur a single time. The leading ten clones occupy approximately 38% of the sample.

The data were taken from a study of siplizumab effects on memory and regulatory T cells (dated by TCRdb to about 2019). Study-wide context: The study looked at the effect of siplizumab, an anti-CD2 antibody, on alloreactive T-cell subsets in allogeneic mixed lymphocyte reactions made from human PBMCs. What the research found in general, with its limitations: Unstimulated naive T cells appeared to be more diverse than memory T cells, and naive cells seemed to make a substantial contribution to the alloresponse. No functional confirmation was obtained for the suppressive function of proliferating Tregs from siplizumab cultures. Sequences below about 10^-5 frequency were poorly captured, so only a minor fraction of alloreactive clones could be mapped to unstimulated subsets. Siplizumab significantly lowered the cumulative frequency of alloreactive sequences that could be traced to unstimulated CD4+ memory T cells. Among mappable alloreactive CD4+ clones, the Treg-derived fraction averaged about 75% with siplizumab versus 25% to 30% in control reactions. For roughly 80-95% of proliferating CD4+ or CD8+ clones, no naive or memory phenotype could be assigned.

A distance of 10 bases separates the germline ends of V and J, which lose 4 bases and 1 base respectively. CDR3 length: 14 amino acids, cysteine to phenylalanine. Here the CDR3 DNA is all that survives: 42 bases in frame from base 1. The germline V gene provides CDR1 SGHRS and CDR2 YFSETQ. The sequence derives from a human donor in good health. The rearrangement joined TRBV5-1 to TRBJ2-3; the D gene is unclear. Sequencing used CD8+ T cells sorted from blood. CDR3 loop: CASSLEPGTDTQYF. In nucleotides, the sequence is TGCGCCAGCAGCCTCGAACCGGGCACAGATACGCAGTATTTT.